This entry is about one T cell receptor beta chain. Its matching antigen is unknown. Germline lookup yields CDR1 MGHRA and CDR2 YSYEKL. The CDR3 totals 15 residues. J was trimmed by 8 bases and V by 1 base; bases with no gene match: 5. This specimen comes from a study of T-cell memory formation after mild COVID-19. Broader study findings: Mostly located in CM and EM were contracting CD4+ clones, with contracting CD8+ clones located in EMRA. Later expanders leaned toward CD4+, whereas clones contracting from day 15 to 85 were balanced CD4/CD8.

TCRdb recomputed calls from the 5' RACE reads with MiXCR, one row per CDR3 protein. Of under 700,000 distinct CDR3 sequences detected, about 20% appear once; the ten largest clones hold 12%. Input material: PBMCs or a T cell subset sorted from them (not recorded which). The chain carries TRBV4-1 and TRBJ2-2; 9 nucleotides align to TRBD1. The clonotype comes from an adult woman who had mild COVID-19 (a few samples of this study predate the infection). Cell type and time point are not known. CDR3 amino acids: CASSQGTGEDGELFF. In DNA, the CDR3 is TGCGCCAGCAGCCAAGGGACAGGGGAGGATGGGGAGCTGTTTTTT.